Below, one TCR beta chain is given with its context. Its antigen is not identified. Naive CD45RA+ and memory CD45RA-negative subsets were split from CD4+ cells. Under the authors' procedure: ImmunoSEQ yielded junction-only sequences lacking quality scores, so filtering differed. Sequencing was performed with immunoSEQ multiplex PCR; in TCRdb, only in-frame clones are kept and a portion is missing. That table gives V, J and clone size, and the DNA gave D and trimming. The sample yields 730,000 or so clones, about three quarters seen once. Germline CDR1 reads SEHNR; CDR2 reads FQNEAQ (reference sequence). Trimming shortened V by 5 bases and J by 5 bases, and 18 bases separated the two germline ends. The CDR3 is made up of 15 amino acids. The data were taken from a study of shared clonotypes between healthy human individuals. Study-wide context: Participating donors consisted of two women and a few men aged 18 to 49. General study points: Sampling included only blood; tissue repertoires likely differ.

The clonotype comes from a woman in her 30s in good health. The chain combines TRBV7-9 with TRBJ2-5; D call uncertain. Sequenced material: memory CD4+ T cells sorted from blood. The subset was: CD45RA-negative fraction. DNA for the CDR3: TGTGCCAGCAGCCGATGGAAGGAGAGGTGGGAGACCCAGTACTTC. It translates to CASSRWKERWETQYF.